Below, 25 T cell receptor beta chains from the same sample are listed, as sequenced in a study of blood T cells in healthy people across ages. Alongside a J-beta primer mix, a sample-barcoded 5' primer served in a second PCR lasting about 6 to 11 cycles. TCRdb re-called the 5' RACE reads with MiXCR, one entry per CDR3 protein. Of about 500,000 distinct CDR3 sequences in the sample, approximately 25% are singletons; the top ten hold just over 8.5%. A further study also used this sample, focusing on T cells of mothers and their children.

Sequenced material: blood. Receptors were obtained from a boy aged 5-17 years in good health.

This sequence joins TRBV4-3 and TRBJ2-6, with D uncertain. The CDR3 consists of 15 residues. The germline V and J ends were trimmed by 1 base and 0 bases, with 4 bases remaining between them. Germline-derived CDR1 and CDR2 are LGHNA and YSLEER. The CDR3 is CASSQGRSGANVLTF. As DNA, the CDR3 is TGCGCCAGCAGCCAAGGGCGCTCTGGGGCCAACGTCCTGACTTTC.

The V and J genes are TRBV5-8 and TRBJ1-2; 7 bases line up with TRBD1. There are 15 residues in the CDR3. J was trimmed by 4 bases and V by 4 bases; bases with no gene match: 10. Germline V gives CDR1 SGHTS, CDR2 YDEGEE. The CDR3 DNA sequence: TGTGCCAGCAGCATAGGGGACAGTTTCTTCTATGGCTACACCTTC. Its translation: CASSIGDSFFYGYTF. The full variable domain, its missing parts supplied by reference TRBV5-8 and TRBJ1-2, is EAGVTQSPTHLIKTRGQQATLRCSPISGHTSVYWYQQALGLGLQFLLWYDEGEERNRGNFPPRFSGRQFPNYSSELNVNALELEDSALYLCASSIGDSFFYGYTFGSGTRLTVV.

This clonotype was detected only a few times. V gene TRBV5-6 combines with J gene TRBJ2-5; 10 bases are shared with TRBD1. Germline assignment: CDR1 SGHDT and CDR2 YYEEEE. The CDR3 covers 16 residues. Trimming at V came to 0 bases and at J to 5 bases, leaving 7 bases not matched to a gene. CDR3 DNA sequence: TGTGCCAGCAGCTTGGCTGGGGGACAGGGGCACGAGACCCAGTACTTC. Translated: CASSLAGGQGHETQYF.

CDR3 sequence (DNA): TGTGCCAGCAGCTTAATGGGAAACACCATATATTTT. This gives the protein CASSLMGNTIYF. The gene calls are TRBV7-2 and TRBJ1-3; D remains ambiguous. The length of the CDR3 is 12 residues. V was clipped by 2 bases and J by 4 bases, with 3 bases between them. Germline-derived CDR1 and CDR2 are SGHTA and FQGNSA.

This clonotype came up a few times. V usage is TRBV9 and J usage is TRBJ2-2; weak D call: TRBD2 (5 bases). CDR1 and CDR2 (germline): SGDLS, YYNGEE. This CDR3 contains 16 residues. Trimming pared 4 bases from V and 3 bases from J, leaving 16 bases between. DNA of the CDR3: TGTGCCAGCAGCAGACAATGGGAGATGGACACCGGGGAGCTGTTTTTT. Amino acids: CASSRQWEMDTGELFF.

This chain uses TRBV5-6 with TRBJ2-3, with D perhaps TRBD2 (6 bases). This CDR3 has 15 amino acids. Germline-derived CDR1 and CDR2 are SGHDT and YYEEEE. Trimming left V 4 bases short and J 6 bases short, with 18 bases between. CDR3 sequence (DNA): TGTGCCAGCAGCCGTAGGACTACGCCAGCGGATACGCAGTATTTT. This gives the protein CASSRRTTPADTQYF.

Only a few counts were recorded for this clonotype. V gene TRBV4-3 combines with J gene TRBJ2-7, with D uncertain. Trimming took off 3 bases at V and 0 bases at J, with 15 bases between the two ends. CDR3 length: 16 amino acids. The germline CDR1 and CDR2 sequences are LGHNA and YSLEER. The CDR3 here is CASSQVGRGFSYEQYF. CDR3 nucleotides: TGCGCCAGCAGCCAGGTCGGCAGAGGTTTCTCCTACGAGCAGTACTTC.

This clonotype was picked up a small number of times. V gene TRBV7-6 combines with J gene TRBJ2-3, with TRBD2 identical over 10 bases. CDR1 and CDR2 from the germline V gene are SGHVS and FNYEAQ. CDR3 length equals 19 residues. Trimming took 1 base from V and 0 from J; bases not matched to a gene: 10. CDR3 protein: CASSLVLAGPFRSTDTQYF. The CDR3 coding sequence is TGTGCCAGCAGCTTAGTACTAGCGGGGCCCTTTCGGAGCACAGATACGCAGTATTTT.

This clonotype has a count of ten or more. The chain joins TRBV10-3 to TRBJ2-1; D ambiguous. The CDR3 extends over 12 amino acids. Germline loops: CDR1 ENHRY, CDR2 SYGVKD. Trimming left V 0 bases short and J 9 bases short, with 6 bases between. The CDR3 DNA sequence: TGTGCCATCAGTGAGTCGAACGGTGAGCAGTTCTTC. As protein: CAISESNGEQFF.

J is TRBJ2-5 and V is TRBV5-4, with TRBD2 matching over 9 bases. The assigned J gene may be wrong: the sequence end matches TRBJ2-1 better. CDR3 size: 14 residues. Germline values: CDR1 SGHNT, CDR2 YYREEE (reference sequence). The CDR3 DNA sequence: TGTGCCAGCAGCCTATTAGCGGGAGAGGATGAGCAGTTCTTC. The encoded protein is CASSLLAGEDEQFF.

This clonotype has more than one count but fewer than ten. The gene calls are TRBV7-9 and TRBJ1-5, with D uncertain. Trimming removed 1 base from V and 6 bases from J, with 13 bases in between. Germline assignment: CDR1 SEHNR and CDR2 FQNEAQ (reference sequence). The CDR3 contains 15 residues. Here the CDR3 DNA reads TGTGCCAGCAGCTTAGGAGCAGCCCGAGGTCAGCCCCAGCATTTT. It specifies CASSLGAARGQPQHF.

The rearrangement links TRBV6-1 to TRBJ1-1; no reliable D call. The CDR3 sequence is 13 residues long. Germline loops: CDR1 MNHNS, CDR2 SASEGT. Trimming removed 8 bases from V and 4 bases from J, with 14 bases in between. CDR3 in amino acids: CASGQALGTEAFF. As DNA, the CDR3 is TGTGCCAGCGGGCAGGCGTTAGGCACTGAAGCTTTCTTT.

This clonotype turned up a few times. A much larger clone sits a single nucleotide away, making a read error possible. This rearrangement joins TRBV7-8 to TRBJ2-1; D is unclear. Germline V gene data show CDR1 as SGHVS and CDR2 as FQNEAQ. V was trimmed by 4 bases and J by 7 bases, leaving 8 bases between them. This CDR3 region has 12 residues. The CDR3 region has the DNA TGTGCCAGCAGCTCAGCGCTTAATGAGCAGTTCTTC. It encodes CASSSALNEQFF.

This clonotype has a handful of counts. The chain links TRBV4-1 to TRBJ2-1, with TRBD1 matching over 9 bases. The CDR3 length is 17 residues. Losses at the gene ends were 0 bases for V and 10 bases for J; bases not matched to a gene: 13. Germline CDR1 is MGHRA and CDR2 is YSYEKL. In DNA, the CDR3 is TGCGCCAGCAGCCAAGATCGAACCCGGACAGGGGCAAAAGAGCAGTTCTTC. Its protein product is CASSQDRTRTGAKEQFF.

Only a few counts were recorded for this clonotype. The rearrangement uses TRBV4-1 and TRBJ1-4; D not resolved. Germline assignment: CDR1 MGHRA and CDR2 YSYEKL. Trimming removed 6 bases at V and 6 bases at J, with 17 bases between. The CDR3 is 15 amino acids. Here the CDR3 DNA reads TGCGCCAGCAGTTTGACCTCGTCGGTTGATGAAAAACTGTTTTTT. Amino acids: CASSLTSSVDEKLFF.

Written as DNA, the CDR3 is TGCAGCGTTATACCGACCTGGACCCAGGGGTCCTACGAGCAGTACTTC. It yields the protein CSVIPTWTQGSYEQYF. The chain joins TRBV29-1 to TRBJ2-1; maybe TRBD1 (6 bases). With the DNA end fitting TRBJ2-7 better, the J assignment may be wrong. Germline V gene lookup returns CDR1 SQVTM and CDR2 ANQGSEA. The CDR3 has 16 amino acids.

The CDR3 sequence: CASSLGNRGWNEKLFF. CDR3 in DNA: TGTGCCAGCAGCTTAGGGAACAGAGGGTGGAATGAAAAACTGTTTTTT. The chain carries TRBV7-2 and TRBJ1-4, with D hard to call. Trimming took off 1 base at V and 5 bases at J, with 14 bases between the two ends. Germline CDR1 SGHTA, CDR2 FQGNSA. The CDR3 sequence is 16 residues long.

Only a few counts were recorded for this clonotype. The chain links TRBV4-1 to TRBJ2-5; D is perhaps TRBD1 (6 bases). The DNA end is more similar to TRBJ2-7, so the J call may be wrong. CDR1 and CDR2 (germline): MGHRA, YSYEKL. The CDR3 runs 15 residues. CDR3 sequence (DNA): TGCGCCAGCAGCCAAGATGGAACAGGGTTTTACGAGCAGTACTTC. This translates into CASSQDGTGFYEQYF.

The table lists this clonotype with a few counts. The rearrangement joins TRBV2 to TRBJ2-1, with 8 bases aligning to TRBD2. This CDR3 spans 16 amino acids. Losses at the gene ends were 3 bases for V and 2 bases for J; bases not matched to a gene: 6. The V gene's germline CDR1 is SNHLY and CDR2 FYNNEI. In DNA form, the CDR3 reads TGTGCCAGCAGTGACCTGGATAGCGGGGCCTACAATGAGCAGTTCTTC. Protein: CASSDLDSGAYNEQFF.

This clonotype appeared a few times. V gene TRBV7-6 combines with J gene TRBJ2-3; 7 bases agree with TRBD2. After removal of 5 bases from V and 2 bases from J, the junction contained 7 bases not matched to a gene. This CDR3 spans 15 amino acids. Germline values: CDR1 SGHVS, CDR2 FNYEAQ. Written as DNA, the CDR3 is TGTGCCAGCAGCCCTGCCGGGACTATCACAGATACGCAGTATTTT. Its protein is CASSPAGTITDTQYF.

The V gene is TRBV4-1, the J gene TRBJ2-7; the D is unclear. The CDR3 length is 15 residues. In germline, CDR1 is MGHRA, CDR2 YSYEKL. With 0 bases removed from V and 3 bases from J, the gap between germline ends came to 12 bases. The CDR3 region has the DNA TGCGCCAGCAGCCAAGATGATGTAGGCAGCTACGAGCAGTACTTC. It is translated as CASSQDDVGSYEQYF.

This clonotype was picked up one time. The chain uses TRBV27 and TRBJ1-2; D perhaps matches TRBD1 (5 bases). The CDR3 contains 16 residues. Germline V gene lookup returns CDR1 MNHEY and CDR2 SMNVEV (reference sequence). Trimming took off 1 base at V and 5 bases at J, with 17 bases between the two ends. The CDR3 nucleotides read TGTGCCAGCAGTTTATATTCGGGGTCCCAGGGATATGGCTACACCTTC. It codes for CASSLYSGSQGYGYTF.

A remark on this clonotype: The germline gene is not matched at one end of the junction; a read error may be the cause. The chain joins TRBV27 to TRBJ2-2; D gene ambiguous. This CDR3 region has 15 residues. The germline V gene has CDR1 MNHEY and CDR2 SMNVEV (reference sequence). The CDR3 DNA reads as TGCGCCAGCAGTTTTATGGCGGTGAACACCGGGGAGCTGTTTTTT. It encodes CASSFMAVNTGELFF.

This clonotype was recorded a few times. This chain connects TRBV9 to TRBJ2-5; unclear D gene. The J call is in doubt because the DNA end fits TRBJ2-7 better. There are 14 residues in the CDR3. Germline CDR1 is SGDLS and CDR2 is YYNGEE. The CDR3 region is CASSVGPSAYEQYF. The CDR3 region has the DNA TGTGCCAGCAGCGTAGGTCCCTCTGCCTACGAGCAGTACTTC.

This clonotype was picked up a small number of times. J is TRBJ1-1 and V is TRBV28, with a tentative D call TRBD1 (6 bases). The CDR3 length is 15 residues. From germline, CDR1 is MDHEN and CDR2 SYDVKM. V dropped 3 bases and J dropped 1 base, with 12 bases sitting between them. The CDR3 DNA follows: TGTGCCAGCAGTTTTGTCCTGACAGGGAACACTGAAGCTTTCTTT. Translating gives CASSFVLTGNTEAFF.